Listed below are T cell receptor beta chains from one sample, sequenced in a study of cytomegalovirus exposure and HLA in healthy donors. Data came from immunoSEQ multiplex PCR; TCRdb stores just in-frame clones and leaves some out. The sample shows 150,000 or so clones, roughly 84% of them seen only once. The sample taken for sequencing was PBMCs. The source is a male donor in good health and CMV-seronegative. Both conserved end residues are part of each CDR3. Fields, in order: V gene, J gene, clone size, D gene, CDR3 DNA, CDR3 protein. A D gene is named only where the DNA matches it firmly. The listing skips clone size in some rows; elsewhere it reads once, few, many or a size class.

>TRBV19|TRBJ2-3|NA|TRBD2
TGTGCCAGTAGTATAGTCACTAGCGGTACGCAGTATTTT
CASSIVTSGTQYF
>TRBV5-1|TRBJ1-2|NA|TRBD1
TGCGCCAGCAGCTTGGCCAGGGACAGCTATGGCTACACCTTC
CASSLARDSYGYTF
>TRBV10-3|TRBJ2-3|NA|TRBD2
TGTGCCATCAGTGGGGGACTAGCGATTACAGATACGCAGTATTTT
CAISGGLAITDTQYF
>TRBV11-2|TRBJ2-5|NA|NA
TGTGCCAGCAGCTTGGAGCAGTACCAAGAGACCCAGTACTTC
CASSLEQYQETQYF
>TRBV6-1|TRBJ1-1|NA|NA
TGTGCCAGCAGTGGTCCCGCGGGGTTAGACACTGAAGCTTTCTTT
CASSGPAGLDTEAFF
>TRBV6-5|TRBJ2-3|NA|TRBD2
TGTGCCAGCAGCCGAAGGACTAGCGGGCAGCAGTATTTT
CASSRRTSGQQYF
>TRBV19|TRBJ1-1|NA|NA
TGTGCCAGTAGTAGTCTCTCTAAGCTCCGGGGGACTGAAGCTTTCTTT
CASSSLSKLRGTEAFF
>TRBV7-3|TRBJ2-1|NA|TRBD2
TGTGCCAGCAGCAATATTGCGGGGGGACACAATGAGCAGTTCTTC
CASSNIAGGHNEQFF
>TRBV7-9|TRBJ2-7|few|NA
TGTGCCAGCAGCTGGGATAGCGGTAGCTCCTACGAGCAGTACTTC
CASSWDSGSSYEQYF
>TRBV6-1|TRBJ1-5|NA|TRBD1
TGTGCCAGCATAACACAGGGGAATCAGCCCCAGCATTTT
CASITQGNQPQHF
>TRBV6-1|TRBJ2-7|NA|NA
TGTGCCAGCAGTGAAGACAGCCTTCAGGGATACGAGCAGTACTTC
CASSEDSLQGYEQYF
>TRBV9|TRBJ1-5|NA|TRBD1
TGTGCCAGCAGCGTAGGGTCAGGGGGAGATCAGCCCCAGCATTTT
CASSVGSGGDQPQHF
>TRBV5-8|TRBJ2-2|NA|NA
TGTGCCAGCAGCTTGGCGCGGGGGCGGCTGGACACCGGGGAGCTGTTTTTT
CASSLARGRLDTGELFF
>TRBV5-1|TRBJ2-2|once|TRBD1
TGCGCCAGCAGCGCACCGGGACAGGGGTACACCGGGGAGCTGTTTTTT
CASSAPGQGYTGELFF
>TRBV27|TRBJ2-2|NA|NA
TGTGCCAGCAGTTTAACGTGGGAGGTCGGGGAGCTGTTTTTT
CASSLTWEVGELFF
>TRBV4-1|TRBJ2-1|NA|NA
TGCGCCAGCAGCAAAGGAGGCTCGAGCAATGAGCAGTTCTTC
CASSKGGSSNEQFF
>TRBV5-1|TRBJ2-1|once|TRBD2
TGCGCCAGCAGTTCTAGCGGGGGGGCCGGCAATGAGCAGTTCTTC
CASSSSGGAGNEQFF
>TRBV11-2|TRBJ1-4|few|TRBD1
TGTGCCAGCAGCTCGGGGACAGCTCTGTGGAAACTGTTTTTT
CASSSGTALWKLFF
>TRBV6-5|TRBJ1-4|NA|TRBD1
TGTGCCAGCAGCTATACAGGGGCCGTGGATGAAAAACTGTTTTTT
CASSYTGAVDEKLFF
>TRBV19|TRBJ2-1|NA|NA
TGTGCCAGTAGTTTCGAAAGCGCCCTTAACAATGAGCAGTTCTTC
CASSFESALNNEQFF
>TRBV2|TRBJ2-1|NA|TRBD2
TGTGCCAGCACCCGAGCGGGAAATGAGCAGTTCTTC
CASTRAGNEQFF
>TRBV18|TRBJ2-1|NA|NA
TGTGCCAGCTCACCACTGGCCGGGGTAGGGAATGAGCAGTTCTTC
CASSPLAGVGNEQFF
>TRBV9|TRBJ2-7|NA|NA
TGTGCCAGCAGCGTATCAACCTTCGGCGAGCAGTACTTC
CASSVSTFGEQYF
>TRBV5-8|TRBJ2-2|NA|NA
TGTGCCAGCAGCTTGGTCTCGAACACCGGGGAGCTGTTTTTT
CASSLVSNTGELFF
>TRBV5-1|TRBJ2-5|NA|TRBD2
TGCGCCAGCAGTTCACTAGCGGGGGGACAACAAGAGACCCAGTACTTC
CASSSLAGGQQETQYF
>TRBV7-9|TRBJ1-5|NA|TRBD1
TGTTCCAGCAGCTTAGGGGGACAGACCAATCAGCCCCAGCATTTT
CSSSLGGQTNQPQHF
>TRBV5-6|TRBJ1-2|NA|TRBD1
TGTGCCAGCAGCCTCCCGACAGGGGACGGGGCCTATGGCTACACCTTC
CASSLPTGDGAYGYTF
>TRBV4-1|TRBJ1-1|NA|TRBD1
TGCGCCAGCAGCCTATATACCGGGACAGGGGGCGAGGGGACTGAAGCTTTCTTT
CASSLYTGTGGEGTEAFF
>TRBV6-5|TRBJ2-7|NA|NA
TGTGCCAGCAGAGCCTTAACAAGGGGAACCTACGAGCAGTACTTC
CASRALTRGTYEQYF
>TRBV2|TRBJ2-1|NA|TRBD2
TGTGCCAGCAGTGAACTAGGTTTCGGGGGGGCCCATGAGCAGTTCTTC
CASSELGFGGAHEQFF
>TRBV28|TRBJ2-7|NA|NA
TGTGCCAGCAATATTAGGGGCAGGTCTGACAGCTACGAGCAGTACTTC
CASNIRGRSDSYEQYF
>TRBV6-5|TRBJ1-1|NA|NA
TGTGCCAGCAGTTACTCGAGGCACTCTTTCACCGAAGCTTTCTTT
CASSYSRHSFTEAFF
>TRBV18|TRBJ1-3|NA|TRBD1
TGTGCCAGCTCACCTCTGTCGACGGGACAGATTACTGGAAACACCATATATTTT
CASSPLSTGQITGNTIYF
>TRBV19|TRBJ2-7|few|NA
TGTGCCAGTAGTAGGGCGTTAAGAGGGCACGAGCAGTACTTC
CASSRALRGHEQYF
>TRBV9|TRBJ2-3|once|NA
TGTGCCAGCAGCGTAGACGGGGCGGGGAGCACAGATACGCAGTATTTT
CASSVDGAGSTDTQYF
>TRBV14|TRBJ1-2|few|TRBD1
TGTGCCAGCAGCCTACAGGGGCGGTATGGCTACACCTTC
CASSLQGRYGYTF
>TRBV27|TRBJ2-5|NA|NA
TGTGCCAGCAGTTTTAGTAGGAGCACCGAGACCCAGTACTTC
CASSFSRSTETQYF
>TRBV30|TRBJ1-3|NA|NA
TGTGCCTGGAGCCCCAACAGTGGAAACACCATATATTTT
CAWSPNSGNTIYF
>TRBV19|TRBJ2-3|NA|TRBD2
TGTGCCAGTAGTACCGGGACTAGCGGGGGAACGCAGTATTTT
CASSTGTSGGTQYF
>TRBV29-1|TRBJ1-1|NA|NA
TGCAGCGTAAGGGCCGGACAGCGGAACACTGAAGCTTTCTTT
CSVRAGQRNTEAFF
>TRBV5-1|TRBJ1-4|NA|TRBD1
TGCGCCAGCACCAGCTCGGGACAGCTTCATGAAAAACTGTTTTTT
CASTSSGQLHEKLFF
>TRBV7-3|TRBJ2-3|NA|NA
TGTGCCAGCAGCCAAACAGGGTTCGGCGCAGATACGCAGTATTTT
CASSQTGFGADTQYF
>TRBV5-6|TRBJ2-3|NA|NA
TGTGCCAGCAGCTTGGAGGGGGGGTCAGATACGCAGTATTTT
CASSLEGGSDTQYF
>TRBV2|TRBJ1-2|NA|NA
TGTGCCAGCAGTCCTTTTAGCGTGGGTAATAGAGGCTACACCTTC
CASSPFSVGNRGYTF
>TRBV19|TRBJ2-5|NA|NA
TGTGCCAGTAGTATAGACGACAGCACCGCAGAGACCCAGTACTTC
CASSIDDSTAETQYF